The clone carrying this T cell receptor beta chain was detected a few times. This sample is part of a study of blood T cell repertoires in COVID-19. The study drew participants aged roughly 18 to 95 years from about two dozen US areas. The method was immunoSEQ multiplex PCR; TCRdb's version includes in-frame clones alone and lacks a portion of them. Among under 250,000 clones listed, 80% to 85% were seen once. The germline V gene has CDR1 LNHDA and CDR2 SQIVND (reference sequence). V lost 3 bases and J lost 7; bases outside the gene matches: 5. The CDR3 runs 13 residues. This clonotype was obtained from a woman between 45 and 65 years old with acute COVID-19. The chain employs TRBV19 and TRBJ1-2; 7 positions agree with TRBD1. Sample: PBMCs or T cells enriched from blood (not recorded which). CDR3 sequence reads: CASSMTGRSGYTF. The CDR3 DNA sequence: TGTGCCAGTAGTATGACAGGGAGGAGTGGCTACACCTTC. The variable domain in full, completed from reference TRBV19 and TRBJ1-2, reads DGGITQSPKYLFRKEGQNVTLSCEQNLNHDAMYWYRQDPGQGLRLIYYSQIVNDFQKGDIAEGYSVSREKKESFPLTVTSAQKNPTAFYLCASSMTGRSGYTFGSGTRLTVV.